The source of this T cell receptor (beta chain) is a study of shared clonotypes between healthy human individuals. Germline CDR1 is SGHAT and CDR2 is FQDESV (reference sequence). V lost 2 bases to trimming and J lost 9 bases; unmatched junction nucleotides: 18. This CDR3 is 17 amino acids long. Repertoires were generated with immunoSEQ multiplex PCR, while TCRdb's copy carries only in-frame clones and drops some. The data contain 2 million to 2.5 million clones, approximately 93% of them seen just once; the ten biggest clones take up 0.39%. The clonotype originates from a man aged 18 to 30 in good health. Some clones in this sample may be carry-over from other donors' samples. The rearrangement uses TRBV11-1 and TRBJ2-7, with TRBD1 identical over 8 bases. The sample consisted of naive CD4+ T cells from PBMCs. Subset indicated: CD45RA+ positively selected. CDR3 residues: CASSLYLFGTGGPRQYF. CDR3 in DNA: TGTGCCAGCAGCTTATACCTCTTCGGAACAGGGGGACCTCGGCAGTACTTC.